This TCR beta chain was recovered during a study of T cells in Graves' hyperthyroidism and ophthalmopathy. The source material, RNA transcripts, was used to amplify TCR beta CDR3 regions. HTBI primers were the set used in a first-round RT-PCR of the TCR CDR3. MiXCR, applied by TCRdb to the multiplex PCR reads, yields one record per CDR3 protein. The profile covers roughly 630,000 distinct CDR3 sequences, with about 15% appearing a single time and around 7.5% taken by the ten largest. CDR3 size: 16 residues. Germline loops: CDR1 SGHRS, CDR2 YFSETQ. The V gene end was trimmed by 0 bases and the J gene end by 9 bases; junction bases not matched to a gene: 8. General study results and limits: The authors' 13 V-J model separated ophthalmopathy from stable hyperthyroidism.

Turning to this clonotype: Antigen: not known.

The chain has TRBV5-1 and TRBJ2-4; 11 bases are shared with TRBD1. This receptor was obtained from a woman aged 25 to 39 with Graves' hyperthyroidism. Sequencing used blood. CDR3 nucleotides: TGCGCCAGCAGCTTGGGGACAGGGGGCGTAAAGGGCATTCAGTACTTC. Its translation: CASSLGTGGVKGIQYF.